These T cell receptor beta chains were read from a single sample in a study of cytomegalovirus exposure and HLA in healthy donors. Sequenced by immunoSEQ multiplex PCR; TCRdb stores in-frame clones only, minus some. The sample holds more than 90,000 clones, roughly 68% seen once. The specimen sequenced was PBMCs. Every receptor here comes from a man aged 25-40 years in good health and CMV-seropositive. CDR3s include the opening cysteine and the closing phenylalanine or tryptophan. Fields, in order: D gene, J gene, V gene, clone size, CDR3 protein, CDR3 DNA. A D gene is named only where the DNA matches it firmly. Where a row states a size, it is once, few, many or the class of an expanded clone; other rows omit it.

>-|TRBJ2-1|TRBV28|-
CASTNGGRVYNEQFF
TGTGCCAGCACCAACGGTGGGCGGGTCTACAATGAGCAGTTCTTC
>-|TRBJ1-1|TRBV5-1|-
CASSSRPGGGGTEAFF
TGCGCCAGCAGCTCCCGACCAGGAGGGGGGGGGACTGAAGCTTTCTTT
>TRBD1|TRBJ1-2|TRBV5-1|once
CASSLDQGASGYTF
TGCGCCAGCAGCTTGGACCAGGGGGCGTCGGGCTACACCTTC
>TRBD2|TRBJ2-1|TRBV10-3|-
CAISPTSGGAGEQFF
TGTGCCATCAGTCCGACTAGCGGGGGGGCGGGTGAGCAGTTCTTC
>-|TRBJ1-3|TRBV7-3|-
CASSLTGGSSGNTIYF
TGTGCCAGCAGCTTAACGGGGGGGAGCTCTGGAAACACCATATATTTT
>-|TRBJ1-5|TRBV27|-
CASSSGLSQPQHF
TGTGCCAGCAGTTCAGGGTTGAGTCAGCCCCAGCATTTT
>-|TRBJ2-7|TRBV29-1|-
CSVERGFKQYF
TGCAGCGTTGAAAGGGGTTTCAAGCAGTACTTC
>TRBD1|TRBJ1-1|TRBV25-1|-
CASSEPGGLSEAFF
TGTGCCAGCAGTGAACCAGGGGGCTTGAGTGAAGCTTTCTTT
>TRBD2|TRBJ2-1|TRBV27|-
CASSLLGGRENEQFF
TGTGCCAGCAGTTTATTAGGCGGGAGGGAGAATGAGCAGTTCTTC
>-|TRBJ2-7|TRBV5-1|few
CASSLPGGYEQYF
TGCGCCAGCAGCTTGCCAGGAGGCTACGAGCAGTACTTC
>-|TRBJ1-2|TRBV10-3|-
CAISYDGNYGYTF
TGTGCCATCAGTTACGACGGGAACTATGGCTACACCTTC
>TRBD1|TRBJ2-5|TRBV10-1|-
CASSTGTGSAQETQYF
TGCGCCAGCAGTACCGGGACAGGGAGTGCCCAAGAGACCCAGTACTTC
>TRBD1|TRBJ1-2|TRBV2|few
CATSGTGYGYTF
TGTGCCACCTCCGGGACAGGTTATGGCTACACCTTC
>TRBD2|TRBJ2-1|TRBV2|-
CASSGRLAGEGEQFF
TGTGCCAGCAGTGGACGACTAGCGGGAGAGGGTGAGCAGTTCTTC
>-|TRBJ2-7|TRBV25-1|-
CASSVEGGGGGYEQYF
TGTGCCAGCAGTGTAGAGGGAGGGGGTGGGGGATACGAGCAGTACTTC
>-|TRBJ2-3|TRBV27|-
CASSPPPGQWRTDTQYF
TGTGCCAGCAGCCCCCCCCCGGGACAATGGAGGACAGATACGCAGTATTTT
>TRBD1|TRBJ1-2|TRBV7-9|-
CASSFQFGTGETSGYGYTF
TGTGCCAGCAGCTTCCAATTCGGGACAGGGGAAACCTCTGGCTATGGCTACACCTTC
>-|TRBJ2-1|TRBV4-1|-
CASSLRGLLGHNEQFF
TGCGCCAGCAGCCTGAGGGGACTCCTCGGCCACAATGAGCAGTTCTTC
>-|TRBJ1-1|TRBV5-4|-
CASSLADTEAFF
TGTGCCAGCAGCTTGGCAGACACTGAAGCTTTCTTT
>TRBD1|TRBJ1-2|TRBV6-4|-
CASSADRVGYTF
TGTGCCAGCAGTGCGGACAGGGTCGGCTACACCTTC
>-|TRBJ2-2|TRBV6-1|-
CASSEAPLRGLLGTGELFF
TGTGCCAGCAGTGAAGCGCCGTTACGGGGTCTACTGGGCACCGGGGAGCTGTTTTTT
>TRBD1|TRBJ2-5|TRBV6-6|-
CASSYSRGLQETQYF
TGTGCCAGCAGTTACTCGAGGGGGCTCCAAGAGACCCAGTACTTC
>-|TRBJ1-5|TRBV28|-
CASSRSRGQPQHF
TGTGCCAGCAGCCGATCCCGGGGTCAGCCCCAGCATTTT
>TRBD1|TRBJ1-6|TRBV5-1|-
CASSPDRGTSPLHF
TGCGCCAGCAGTCCGGACAGGGGCACTTCACCCCTCCACTTT
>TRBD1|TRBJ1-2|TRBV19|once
CASSISPRTGGYDAGYTF
TGTGCCAGTAGCATATCCCCTCGGACAGGGGGCTATGACGCTGGCTACACCTTC
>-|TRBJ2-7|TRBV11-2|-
CASSATRDFRFYEQYF
TGTGCCAGCTCAGCGACCCGGGACTTCCGCTTTTACGAGCAGTACTTC
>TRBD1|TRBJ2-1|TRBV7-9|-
CASSSPWTGRNEQFF
TGTGCCAGCAGCTCGCCTTGGACAGGACGCAATGAGCAGTTCTTC
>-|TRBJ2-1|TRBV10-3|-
CAASGQGYNEQFF
TGTGCCGCCTCCGGGCAGGGTTACAATGAGCAGTTCTTC
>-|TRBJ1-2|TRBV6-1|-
CASSVIDYGYTF
TGTGCCAGCAGTGTTATAGATTATGGCTACACCTTC
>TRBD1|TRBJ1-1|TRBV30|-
CAWNRGGTEAFF
TGTGCCTGGAACAGGGGAGGCACTGAAGCTTTCTTT
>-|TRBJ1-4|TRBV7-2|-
CASSLDGGKGEKLFF
TGTGCCAGCAGCTTAGACGGAGGGAAAGGGGAAAAACTGTTTTTT
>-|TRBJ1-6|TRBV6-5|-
CASSNDRRRSPLHF
TGTGCCAGCAGCAACGACAGGCGGCGCTCACCCCTCCACTTT
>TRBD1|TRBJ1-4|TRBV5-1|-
CASSYATGRRTNEKLFF
TGCGCCAGCAGCTACGCGACAGGGAGGAGGACTAATGAAAAACTGTTTTTT
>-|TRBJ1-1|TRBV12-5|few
CASGTRQVRPAEAFF
TGTGCTAGTGGTACTCGACAGGTCCGTCCCGCTGAAGCTTTCTTT
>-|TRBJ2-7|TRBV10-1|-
CASSEGAPTYEQYF
TGCGCCAGCAGTGAGGGGGCCCCGACCTACGAGCAGTACTTC
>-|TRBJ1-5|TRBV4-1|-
CASSQEWGRGNQPQHF
TGCGCCAGCAGCCAAGAGTGGGGGCGCGGCAATCAGCCCCAGCATTTT
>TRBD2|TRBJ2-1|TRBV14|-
CASSPGRGDGYNEQFF
TGTGCCAGCAGCCCAGGGCGGGGGGATGGGTACAATGAGCAGTTCTTC
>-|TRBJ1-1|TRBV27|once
CASSFLGVEGMNTEAFF
TGTGCCAGCAGTTTTTTAGGTGTGGAGGGGATGAACACTGAAGCTTTCTTT
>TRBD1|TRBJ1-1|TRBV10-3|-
CAIRAGQGQMNTEAFF
TGTGCCATCAGGGCGGGACAGGGTCAAATGAACACTGAAGCTTTCTTT
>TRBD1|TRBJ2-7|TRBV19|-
CASSGQGREQYF
TGTGCCAGTTCCGGACAGGGGCGCGAGCAGTACTTC